These T cell receptor beta chains were read from a single sample in a study of cytomegalovirus exposure and HLA in healthy donors. Sequencing used immunoSEQ multiplex PCR; TCRdb keeps in-frame clones, though not all of them. Among 150,000 to 200,000 clones listed, around 80% were seen once. Sequenced sample: PBMCs. The receptor source for this set is a male donor in good health and CMV-seronegative. The CDR3 runs from the conserved cysteine through the conserved F or W. The D gene is left open where the match is weak. The size of a clone is reported for some rows only, either as once, few or many, or as a class for expanded clones.

clone size	V gene	J gene	CDR3 length	D gene	CDR3 protein	CDR3 DNA
.	TRBV6-5	TRBJ2-1	14	.	CASSFQGSYNEQFF	TGTGCCAGCAGTTTTCAGGGATCCTACAATGAGCAGTTCTTC
.	TRBV7-9	TRBJ1-1	12	.	CSSSFSDTEAFF	TGTTCCAGCAGCTTTTCAGACACTGAAGCTTTCTTT
.	TRBV4-2	TRBJ2-7	19	TRBD2	CASSQELAGGLGWAYEQYF	TGTGCCAGCAGCCAAGAACTAGCGGGGGGCCTCGGTTGGGCCTACGAGCAGTACTTC
.	TRBV4-1	TRBJ1-1	13	.	CASSQEKQSEAFF	TGCGCCAGCAGCCAAGAGAAACAGAGCGAAGCTTTCTTT
once	TRBV15	TRBJ1-1	15	.	CATSRVGGGYTEAFF	TGTGCCACCAGCAGAGTCGGCGGGGGATACACTGAAGCTTTCTTT
.	TRBV5-1	TRBJ2-7	18	.	CASSLAQSRDWIGYEQYF	TGCGCCAGCAGCTTGGCACAGTCCAGGGATTGGATCGGCTACGAGCAGTACTTC
.	TRBV7-9	TRBJ2-2	16	.	CASSSLPGHNTGELFF	TGTGCCAGCAGCTCATTACCGGGACACAACACCGGGGAGCTGTTTTTT
.	TRBV7-8	TRBJ2-7	14	.	CATINGNRAYEQYF	TGTGCCACTATTAATGGGAACAGGGCCTACGAGCAGTACTTC
.	TRBV5-8	TRBJ1-5	14	.	CASSFTGSGQPQHF	TGTGCCAGCAGCTTTACAGGGTCAGGCCAGCCCCAGCATTTT
.	TRBV7-9	TRBJ2-2	17	TRBD2	CASSLARASGSHGELFF	TGTGCCAGCAGCTTAGCGCGAGCTAGCGGGAGCCACGGGGAGCTGTTTTTT
.	TRBV7-9	TRBJ2-7	15	TRBD1	CASSLGQGDPNEQYF	TGTGCCAGCAGCTTGGGACAGGGAGATCCCAACGAGCAGTACTTC
.	TRBV28	TRBJ1-2	13	.	CASSLAAAYGYTF	TGTGCCAGCAGTTTAGCCGCTGCGTATGGCTACACCTTC
few	TRBV6-1	TRBJ1-5	18	TRBD1	CASSEVLQGASLTQPQHF	TGTGCCAGCAGTGAAGTTCTACAGGGGGCCAGTCTCACTCAGCCCCAGCATTTT
.	TRBV6-1	TRBJ1-4	13	.	CATRLVGEEKLFF	TGTGCCACACGACTGGTTGGGGAGGAAAAACTGTTTTTT
.	TRBV5-8	TRBJ1-2	14	TRBD1	CASSLDRGLNGYTF	TGTGCCAGCAGCCTAGACAGGGGGCTGAATGGCTACACCTTC
.	TRBV6-5	TRBJ1-1	13	.	CATCKGVNTEAFF	TGTGCCACATGTAAGGGGGTGAACACTGAAGCTTTCTTT
few	TRBV19	TRBJ2-1	13	.	CASSIARANEQFF	TGTGCCAGTAGTATAGCCAGGGCGAATGAGCAGTTCTTC
few	TRBV18	TRBJ2-1	14	TRBD2	CASSTSGGANEQFF	TGTGCCAGCTCGACTAGCGGGGGGGCCAATGAGCAGTTCTTC
.	TRBV6-1	TRBJ2-1	12	TRBD1	CASWDRDDEQFF	TGTGCCAGCTGGGACAGGGACGATGAGCAGTTCTTC